Listed below are T cell receptor beta chains from one sample, sequenced in a study of blood T cell repertoires in COVID-19. Assay: immunoSEQ multiplex PCR; the TCRdb copy retains only in-frame clones and omits some. The table lists roughly 280,000 clones, 85% to 90% of them singletons. Sequenced material: PBMCs or T cells enriched from blood (not recorded which). The receptors stem from a woman in her fifties or sixties who had recovered from COVID-19. Both conserved end residues are part of each CDR3. D genes are given only for firm matches. A clone size is listed for some rows: how often the clone was seen (once, few, many), or a class if it is expanded.

TRBJ2-3,TRBV18,NA,TRBD2,CASSPGGGGSDTQYF,TGTGCCAGCTCACCGGGCGGCGGGGGGTCAGATACGCAGTATTTT
TRBJ1-4,TRBV2,NA,NA,CASEGLPGEKLFF,TGTGCCAGCGAGGGACTCCCGGGTGAAAAACTGTTTTTT
TRBJ1-5,TRBV2,NA,TRBD1,CASSDWGQDQPQHF,TGTGCCAGCAGTGATTGGGGACAGGATCAGCCCCAGCATTTT
TRBJ2-7,TRBV21-1,NA,NA,CASSLLRDRTLGEQYF,TGTGCCAGCAGCTTACTCCGGGACAGAACTCTAGGGGAGCAGTACTTC
TRBJ2-3,TRBV5-1,NA,NA,CASNKWPPPSTDTQYF,TGCGCCAGCAACAAGTGGCCTCCTCCTAGCACAGATACGCAGTATTTT
TRBJ1-1,TRBV19,NA,NA,CASSRSRVGTEAFF,TGTGCCAGTAGCCGCTCCAGGGTAGGAACTGAAGCTTTCTTT
TRBJ2-1,TRBV10-2,once,TRBD2,CASRVTSGRVMDEQFF,TGCGCCAGCAGAGTTACTAGCGGGAGAGTCATGGATGAGCAGTTCTTC
TRBJ1-4,TRBV5-1,few,NA,CASSLDSGVEKLFF,TGCGCCAGCAGCTTGGACAGCGGAGTGGAAAAACTGTTTTTT
TRBJ1-1,TRBV28,NA,NA,CASDGAGRGDTEAFF,TGTGCCAGCGACGGGGCAGGGCGCGGGGACACTGAAGCTTTCTTT
TRBJ2-2,TRBV10-3,NA,NA,CAISGGGQGTGELFF,TGTGCCATCAGTGGAGGTGGGCAGGGGACCGGGGAGCTGTTTTTT
TRBJ2-2,TRBV10-1,NA,NA,CASSEGGFGELFF,TGCGCCAGCAGTGAGGGGGGCTTCGGGGAGCTGTTTTTT
TRBJ1-5,TRBV28,NA,TRBD1,CASYVTGTGDQPQHF,TGTGCCAGCTACGTCACCGGGACAGGGGATCAGCCCCAGCATTTT
TRBJ2-7,TRBV7-8,NA,NA,CASSSTLEGQYF,TGTGCCAGCAGCTCGACCCTAGAAGGACAGTACTTC
TRBJ1-5,TRBV6-6,NA,NA,CASSSRGPNQPQHF,TGTGCCAGCAGTTCGCGGGGACCCAATCAGCCCCAGCATTTT
TRBJ2-2,TRBV5-1,NA,NA,CASSSLKGSGGELFF,TGCGCCAGCAGCTCCTTAAAGGGCAGCGGCGGGGAGCTGTTTTTT
TRBJ1-4,TRBV2,NA,TRBD1,CASSGTGGNEKLFF,TGTGCCAGCAGTGGGACAGGGGGGAATGAAAAACTGTTTTTT
TRBJ2-7,TRBV7-9,NA,NA,CASSSPDGEQYF,TGTGCCAGCAGCTCCCCTGACGGGGAGCAGTACTTC
TRBJ1-2,TRBV24-1,NA,NA,CATSDSGYGYTF,TGTGCCACCAGTGATTCAGGTTATGGCTACACCTTC